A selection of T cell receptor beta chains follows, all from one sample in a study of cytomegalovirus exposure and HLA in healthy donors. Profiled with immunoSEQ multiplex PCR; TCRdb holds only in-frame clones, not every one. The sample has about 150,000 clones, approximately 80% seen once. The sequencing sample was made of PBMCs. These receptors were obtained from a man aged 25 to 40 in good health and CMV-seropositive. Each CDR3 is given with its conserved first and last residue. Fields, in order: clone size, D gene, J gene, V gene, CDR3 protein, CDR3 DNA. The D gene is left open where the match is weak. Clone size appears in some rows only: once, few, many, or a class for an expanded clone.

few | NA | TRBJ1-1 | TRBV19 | CASSRGNTEAFF | TGTGCCAGTAGTCGGGGGAACACTGAAGCTTTCTTT
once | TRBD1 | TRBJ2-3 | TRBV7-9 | CASSLRGQGSTDTQYF | TGTGCCAGCAGCTTAAGGGGACAGGGGAGCACAGATACGCAGTATTTT
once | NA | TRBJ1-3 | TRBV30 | CACTKTSGNTIYF | TGTGCCTGCACCAAGACTTCTGGAAACACCATATATTTT
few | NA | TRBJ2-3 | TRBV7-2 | CASSLGSGRTDTQYF | TGTGCCAGCAGCTTAGGGTCCGGTCGCACAGATACGCAGTATTTT
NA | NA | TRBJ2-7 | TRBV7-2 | CASSARRYEQYF | TGTGCCAGCAGCGCTCGTCGGTACGAGCAGTACTTC
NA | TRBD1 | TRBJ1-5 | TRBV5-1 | CASSVSGQGSQPQHF | TGCGCCAGCAGCGTTTCGGGACAGGGCAGTCAGCCCCAGCATTTT
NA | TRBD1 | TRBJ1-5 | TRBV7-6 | CASSLGQDQPQHF | TGTGCCAGCAGCTTGGGACAGGATCAGCCCCAGCATTTT
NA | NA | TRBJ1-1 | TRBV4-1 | CASSLSQGKNTEAFF | TGCGCCAGCAGCCTCTCTCAGGGGAAGAACACCGAAGCTTTCTTT
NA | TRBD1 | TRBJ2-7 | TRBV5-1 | CASSLAGDRGQEQYF | TGCGCCAGCAGCTTGGCCGGGGACAGGGGGCAAGAGCAGTACTTC
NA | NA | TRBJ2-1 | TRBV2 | CASSAQDNKSPYNEQFF | TGTGCCAGCAGTGCACAGGACAACAAGTCCCCCTACAATGAGCAGTTCTTC
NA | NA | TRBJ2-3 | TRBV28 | CASSSGTPDTQYF | TGTGCCAGCAGTTCCGGGACTCCAGATACGCAGTATTTT
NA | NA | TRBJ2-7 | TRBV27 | CASSPRGTSYEQYF | TGTGCCAGCAGTCCTAGAGGGACTTCCTACGAGCAGTACTTC
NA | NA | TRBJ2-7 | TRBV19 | CASSSGGGYEQYF | TGTGCCAGTAGTAGTGGCGGTGGGTACGAGCAGTACTTC
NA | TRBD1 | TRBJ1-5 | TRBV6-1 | CASYDTGQGYQPQHF | TGTGCCAGCTACGATACGGGACAGGGATATCAGCCCCAGCATTTT
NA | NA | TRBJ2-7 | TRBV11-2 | CASSLDGDEQYF | TGTGCCAGCAGCTTAGACGGGGACGAGCAGTACTTC
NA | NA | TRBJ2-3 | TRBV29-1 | CSVDEGFTDTQYF | TGCAGCGTTGACGAGGGTTTCACAGATACGCAGTATTTT
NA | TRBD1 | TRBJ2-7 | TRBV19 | CASSLRTGDYEQYF | TGTGCCAGTAGTTTGAGGACAGGGGACTACGAGCAGTACTTC
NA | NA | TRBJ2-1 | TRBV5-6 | CASSVTGEQFF | TGTGCCAGCAGCGTGACAGGTGAGCAGTTCTTC
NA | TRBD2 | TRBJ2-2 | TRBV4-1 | CASSHLRIPGLAGGRTGELFF | TGCGCCAGCAGCCACCTCAGAATCCCGGGACTAGCGGGAGGGCGAACCGGGGAGCTGTTTTTT
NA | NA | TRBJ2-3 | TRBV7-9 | CASRLRSEVDTQYF | TGTGCCAGCAGATTACGCTCGGAGGTAGATACGCAGTATTTT
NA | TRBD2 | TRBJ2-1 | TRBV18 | CASSNRGLLGRAKYNEQFF | TGTGCCAGCTCGAACCGGGGCCTTCTCGGGAGGGCCAAATACAATGAGCAGTTCTTC
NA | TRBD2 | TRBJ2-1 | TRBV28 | CASSFGRLAPSSYNEQFF | TGTGCCAGCAGTTTTGGCAGACTAGCACCGAGCTCCTACAATGAGCAGTTCTTC
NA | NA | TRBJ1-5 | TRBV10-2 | CASSESSGDNQPQHF | TGCGCCAGCAGTGAGTCCTCGGGGGACAATCAGCCCCAGCATTTT
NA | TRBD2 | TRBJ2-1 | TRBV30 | CAWDLEGGVDEQFF | TGTGCCTGGGACCTTGAGGGAGGGGTGGATGAGCAGTTCTTC
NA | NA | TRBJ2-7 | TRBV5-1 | CASSLDTGLYEQYF | TGCGCCAGCAGCTTGGACACAGGCCTCTACGAGCAGTACTTC
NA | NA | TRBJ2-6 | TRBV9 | CASSVEALISGANGLTF | TGTGCCAGCAGCGTAGAGGCCCTCATCTCTGGGGCCAACGGCCTGACTTTC
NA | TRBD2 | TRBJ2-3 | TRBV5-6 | CASSFGAGGYYSTDTQYF | TGTGCCAGCAGCTTTGGAGCGGGGGGTTACTATAGCACAGATACGCAGTATTTT
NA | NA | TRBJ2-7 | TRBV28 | CASSLSSLGVRNEQYF | TGTGCCAGCAGTTTATCTTCGTTAGGGGTACGGAACGAGCAGTACTTC
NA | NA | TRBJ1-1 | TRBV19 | CASSIGGTEDEAFF | TGTGCCAGTAGTATTGGGGGGACCGAGGATGAAGCTTTCTTT
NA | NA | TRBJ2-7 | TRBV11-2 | CASSFGGTCEQYF | TGTGCCAGCAGCTTCGGCGGAACCTGCGAGCAGTACTTC
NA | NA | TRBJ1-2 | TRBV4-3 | CASSQAGISYGYTF | TGCGCCAGCAGCCAAGCAGGAATTAGCTATGGCTACACCTTC